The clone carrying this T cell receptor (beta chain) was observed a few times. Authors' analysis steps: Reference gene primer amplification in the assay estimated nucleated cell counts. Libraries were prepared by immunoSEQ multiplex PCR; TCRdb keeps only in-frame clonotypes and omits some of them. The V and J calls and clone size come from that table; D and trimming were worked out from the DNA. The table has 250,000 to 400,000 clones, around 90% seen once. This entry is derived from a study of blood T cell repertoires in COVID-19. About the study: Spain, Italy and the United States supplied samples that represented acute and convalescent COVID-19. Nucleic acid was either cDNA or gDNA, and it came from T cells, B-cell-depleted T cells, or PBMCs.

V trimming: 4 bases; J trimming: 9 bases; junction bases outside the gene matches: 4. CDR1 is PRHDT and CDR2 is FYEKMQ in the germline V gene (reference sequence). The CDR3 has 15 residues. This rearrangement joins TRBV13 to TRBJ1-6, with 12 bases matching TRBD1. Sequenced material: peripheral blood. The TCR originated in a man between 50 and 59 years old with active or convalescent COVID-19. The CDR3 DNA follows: TGTGCCAGCAGCTGGGACAGGGGGCGAGTTTCACCCCTCCACTTT. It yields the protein CASSWDRGRVSPLHF.